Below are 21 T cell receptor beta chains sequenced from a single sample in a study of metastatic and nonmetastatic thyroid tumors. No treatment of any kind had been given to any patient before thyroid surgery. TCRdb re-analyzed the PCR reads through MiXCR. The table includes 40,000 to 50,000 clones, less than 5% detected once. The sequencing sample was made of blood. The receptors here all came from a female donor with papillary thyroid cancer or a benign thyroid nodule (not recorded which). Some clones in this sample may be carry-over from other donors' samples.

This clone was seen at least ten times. The CDR3 DNA reads TGTGCCAGCAGCTCCCGTGTCACGTATAGCAATCAGCCCCAGCATTTT. This encodes CASSSRVTYSNQPQHF. The V call is TRBV7-2, the J call TRBJ1-5, with D unresolved. The CDR3 spans 16 residues. V dropped 4 bases and J dropped 0 bases, with 13 bases sitting between them. Per germline, CDR1 SGHTA and CDR2 FQGNSA.

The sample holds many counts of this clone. The CDR3 DNA follows: TGTGCCAGCAGCCAAAAGATGGGGACAGGGAAGAACACCGGGGAGCTGTTTTTT. It translates to CASSQKMGTGKNTGELFF. The chain has TRBV14 and TRBJ2-2; 9 bases fit TRBD1. The CDR3 has 18 residues. Germline lookup yields CDR1 SGHDN and CDR2 FVKESK. The V gene end was trimmed by 2 bases and the J gene end by 1 base; junction bases not matched to a gene: 8.

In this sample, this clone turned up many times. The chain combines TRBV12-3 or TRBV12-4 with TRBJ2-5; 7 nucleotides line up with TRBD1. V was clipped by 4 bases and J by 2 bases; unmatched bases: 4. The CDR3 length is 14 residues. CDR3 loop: CASSSRQGQETQYF. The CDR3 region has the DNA TGTGCCAGCAGTTCCCGACAGGGTCAAGAGACCCAGTACTTC.

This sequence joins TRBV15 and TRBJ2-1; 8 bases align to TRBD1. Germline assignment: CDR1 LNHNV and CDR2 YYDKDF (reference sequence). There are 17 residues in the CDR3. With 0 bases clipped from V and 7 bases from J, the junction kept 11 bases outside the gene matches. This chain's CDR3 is CATSRDLDRGHGNEQFF. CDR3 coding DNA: TGTGCCACCAGCAGAGACCTAGACAGGGGCCACGGGAATGAGCAGTTCTTC.

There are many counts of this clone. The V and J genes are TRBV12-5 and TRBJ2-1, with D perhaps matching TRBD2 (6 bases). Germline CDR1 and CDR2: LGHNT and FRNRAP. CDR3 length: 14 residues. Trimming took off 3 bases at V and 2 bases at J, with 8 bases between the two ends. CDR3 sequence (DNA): TGTGCTAGTGGTTTTGGAGGGCCCTACAATGAGCAGTTCTTC. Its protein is CASGFGGPYNEQFF.

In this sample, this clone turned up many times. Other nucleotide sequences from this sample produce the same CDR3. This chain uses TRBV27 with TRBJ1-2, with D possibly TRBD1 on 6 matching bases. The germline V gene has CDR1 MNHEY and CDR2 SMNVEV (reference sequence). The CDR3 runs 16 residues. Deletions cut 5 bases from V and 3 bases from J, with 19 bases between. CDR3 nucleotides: TGTGCCAGCAGTCCAAGTTCGGACAGCTCGTACTATGGCTACACCTTC. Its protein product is CASSPSSDSSYYGYTF.

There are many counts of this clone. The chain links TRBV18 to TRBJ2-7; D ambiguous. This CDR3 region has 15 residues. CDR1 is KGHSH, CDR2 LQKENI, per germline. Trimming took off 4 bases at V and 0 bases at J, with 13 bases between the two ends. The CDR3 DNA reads TGTGCCAGCTCACGGTGGGAAGGTAGCTCCTACGAGCAGTACTTC. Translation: CASSRWEGSSYEQYF.

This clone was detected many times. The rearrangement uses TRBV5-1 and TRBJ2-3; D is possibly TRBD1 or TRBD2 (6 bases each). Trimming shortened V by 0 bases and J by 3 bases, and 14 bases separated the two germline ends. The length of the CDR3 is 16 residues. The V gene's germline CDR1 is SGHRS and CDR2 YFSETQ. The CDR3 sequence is CASSLVPGAATDTQYF. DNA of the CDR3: TGCGCCAGCAGCTTGGTTCCGGGGGCGGCGACAGATACGCAGTATTTT.

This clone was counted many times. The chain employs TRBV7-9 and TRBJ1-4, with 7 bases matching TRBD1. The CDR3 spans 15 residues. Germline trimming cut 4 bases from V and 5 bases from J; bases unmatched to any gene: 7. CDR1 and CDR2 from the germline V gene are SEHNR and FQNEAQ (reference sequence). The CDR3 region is CASSSSGTDNEKLFF. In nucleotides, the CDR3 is TGTGCCAGCAGCTCGTCCGGGACAGACAATGAAAAACTGTTTTTT.

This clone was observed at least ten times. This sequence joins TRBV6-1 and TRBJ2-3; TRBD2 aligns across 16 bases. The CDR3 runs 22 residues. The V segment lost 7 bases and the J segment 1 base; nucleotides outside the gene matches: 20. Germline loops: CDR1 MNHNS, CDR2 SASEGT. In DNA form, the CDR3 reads TGTGCCAGCACTCCAGGGACTAGCGGGAGGGCCTTCCGCCCTTTCGGCACAGATACGCAGTATTTT. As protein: CASTPGTSGRAFRPFGTDTQYF.

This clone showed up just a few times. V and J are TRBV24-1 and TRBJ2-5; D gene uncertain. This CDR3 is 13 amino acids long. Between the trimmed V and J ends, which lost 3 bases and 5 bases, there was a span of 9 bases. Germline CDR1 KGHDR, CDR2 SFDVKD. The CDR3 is CATSDPLRETQYF. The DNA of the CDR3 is TGTGCCACCAGTGATCCCCTTCGGGAGACCCAGTACTTC.

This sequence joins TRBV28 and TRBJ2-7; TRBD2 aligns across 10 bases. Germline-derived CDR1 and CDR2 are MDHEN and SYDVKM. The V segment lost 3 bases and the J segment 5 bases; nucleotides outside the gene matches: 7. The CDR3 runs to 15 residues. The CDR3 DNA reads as TGTGCCAGCAGTTTCTTTACTAGCGGGATCCACGAGCAGTACTTC. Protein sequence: CASSFFTSGIHEQYF.

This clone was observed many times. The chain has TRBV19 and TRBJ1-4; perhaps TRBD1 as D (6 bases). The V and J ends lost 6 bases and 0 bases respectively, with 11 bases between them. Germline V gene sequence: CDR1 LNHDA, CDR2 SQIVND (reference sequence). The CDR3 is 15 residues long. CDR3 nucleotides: TGTGCCAGTAGCCGGGGGCCCGCAACTAATGAAAAACTGTTTTTT. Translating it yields CASSRGPATNEKLFF.

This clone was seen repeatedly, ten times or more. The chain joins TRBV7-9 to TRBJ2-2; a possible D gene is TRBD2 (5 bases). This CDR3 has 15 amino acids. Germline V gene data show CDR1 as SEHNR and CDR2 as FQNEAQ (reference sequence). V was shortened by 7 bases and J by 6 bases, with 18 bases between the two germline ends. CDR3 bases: TGTGCCAGCACCCCGATTGTCGTAGCGCCCGGGGAGCTGTTTTTT. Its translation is CASTPIVVAPGELFF.

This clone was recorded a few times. CDR3 loop: CASSQGTVNQPQHF. The CDR3, as DNA: TGTGCCAGCAGTCAGGGGACAGTGAATCAGCCCCAGCATTTT. This chain connects TRBV28 to TRBJ1-5; TRBD1 agrees at 7 bases. The germline CDR1 and CDR2 sequences are MDHEN and SYDVKM. V lost 5 bases and J lost 4; bases outside the gene matches: 5. The CDR3 sequence is 14 residues long.

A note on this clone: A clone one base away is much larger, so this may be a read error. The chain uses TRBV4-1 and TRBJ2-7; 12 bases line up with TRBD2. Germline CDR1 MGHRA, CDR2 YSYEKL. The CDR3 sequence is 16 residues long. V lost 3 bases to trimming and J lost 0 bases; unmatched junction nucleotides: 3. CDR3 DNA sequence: TGCGCCAGCAGCCAGTTGGGACTAGCGGGCTCCTACGAGCAGTACTTC. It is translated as CASSQLGLAGSYEQYF.

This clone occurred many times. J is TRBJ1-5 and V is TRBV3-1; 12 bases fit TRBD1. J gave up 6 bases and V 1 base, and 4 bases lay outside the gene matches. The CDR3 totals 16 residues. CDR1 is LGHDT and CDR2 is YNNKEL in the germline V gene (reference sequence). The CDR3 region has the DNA TGTGCCAGCAGCCAAGGACCGGGACAGGGGGCTCAGCCCCAGCATTTT. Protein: CASSQGPGQGAQPQHF.

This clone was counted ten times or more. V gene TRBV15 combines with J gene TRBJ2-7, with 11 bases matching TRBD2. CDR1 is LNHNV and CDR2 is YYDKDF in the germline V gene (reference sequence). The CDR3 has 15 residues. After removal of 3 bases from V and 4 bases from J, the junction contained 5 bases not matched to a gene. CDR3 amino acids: CATSRSLAGGYEQYF. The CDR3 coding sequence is TGTGCCACCAGCAGGTCGCTAGCGGGAGGTTACGAGCAGTACTTC.

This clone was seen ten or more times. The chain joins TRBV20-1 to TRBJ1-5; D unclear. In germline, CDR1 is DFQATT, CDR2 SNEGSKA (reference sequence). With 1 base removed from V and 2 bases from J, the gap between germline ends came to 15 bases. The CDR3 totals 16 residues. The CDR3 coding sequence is TGCAGTGCTAGAGGCCCGCTCGTGACGGGCAATCAGCCCCAGCATTTT. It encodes CSARGPLVTGNQPQHF.

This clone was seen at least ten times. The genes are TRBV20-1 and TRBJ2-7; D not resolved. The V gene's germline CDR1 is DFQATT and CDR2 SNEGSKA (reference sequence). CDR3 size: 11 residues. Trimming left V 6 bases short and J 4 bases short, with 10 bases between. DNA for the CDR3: TGCAGTGCAGGGTTGGATTACGAGCAGTACTTC. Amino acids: CSAGLDYEQYF.

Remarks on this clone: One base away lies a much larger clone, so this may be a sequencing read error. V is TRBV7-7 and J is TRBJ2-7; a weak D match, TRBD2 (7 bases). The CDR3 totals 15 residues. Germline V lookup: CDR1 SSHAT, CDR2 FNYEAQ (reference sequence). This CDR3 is CASSLGRGATYEQYF. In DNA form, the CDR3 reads TGTGCTAGCAGCCTCGGACGGGGGGCGACCTACGAGCAGTACTTC.